This T cell receptor beta chain originates from a study of T cell repertoires in cytomegalovirus infection. The CDR3 totals 13 residues. V gave up 5 bases and J gave up 3 bases, with 11 bases separating them. Germline CDR1 reads SGHAT; CDR2 reads FQNNGV. From the reads, TCRdb called clonotypes with MiXCR, one entry per CDR3 protein. The table records 200,000 to 300,000 distinct CDR3 sequences, 12% to 15% of them present only once. This clonotype has at least ten counts. The sequencing sample was made of PBMCs. This chain connects TRBV11-2 to TRBJ2-7, with D tentatively TRBD2 (6 bases). The TCR originated in a human donor in good health (CMV status not recorded). Some clones in this sample may be carry-over from other donors' samples. CDR3 sequence (DNA): TGTGCCAGCAGCCGGTTGGGGGGCTACGAGCAGTACTTC. Translating it yields CASSRLGGYEQYF.